This paragraph covers one T cell receptor (beta chain) sequence. This receptor's antigen is unknown. No base-level quality is on record; no much larger clone is a single base apart. TCRbeta CDR3 regions were sequenced with the immunoSEQ Assay. After extraction, genomic DNA underwent amplification by bias-controlled multiplex PCR, followed by high-throughput sequencing. Processing in the source paper ran as follows. To quantify the absolute abundance of every unique TCRbeta CDR3 region, sequences were collapsed and filtered. Usable DNA was measured by amplifying reference genes present in all nucleated cells, and TCRbeta template counts were normalized to that usable DNA to estimate T cell fraction. Repertoire TCRs were annotated as SARS-CoV-2-specific by exact matching of V gene, CDR3 amino acid sequence and J gene to a known reactive TCR set. MIRA supplied the reference SARS-CoV-2 TCR set, which was filtered for enrichment in COVID-19-positive ImmuneCODE repertoires so that public or cross-reactive TCRs were removed. Drawing on the MIRA antigens, annotated TCRs were analysed further at the level of specific ORF or position within ORF. Breadth was defined as annotated unique rearrangements over total unique productive rearrangements; depth was the summed frequency of those rearrangements. TCR breadth was compared between groups using two-sided Wilcoxon rank-sum tests. The immuneACCESS repertoire file appears here via TCRdb, limited to in-frame rearrangements. These files lack a portion of the clones; in checked studies, under half of the deficit traces to unresolved V genes, and the cause of the others is not known. V, J and clone size are those of that table, while D and trimming were read from the DNA. Recorded for this sample are some 290,000 clones; 85% of them occurred a single time. The ten largest clones take up 2% to 2.5% of the sample.

These data are taken from a study of Ad26.COV2.S vaccination and SARS-CoV-2 variants (dated by TCRdb to 2020 to 2023). A note on the overall study: Donors in the vaccine arm were drawn from COV1001, a phase I-IIa trial of Ad26.COV2.S in healthy adults that was multicentre, randomized, double-blind and placebo-controlled. Trial participants were randomized into five groups of five, in which low-dose or high-dose Ad26.COV2.S was given once or twice, or placebo was given on both occasions. A total of 32 samples were included in the TCR-sequenced set, comprising about 20 Ad26.COV2.S vaccine recipients, 5 placebo recipients and 8 SARS-CoV-2 convalescent individuals. Ad26.COV2.S was given intramuscularly at 5x10^10 or 1x10^11 viral particles, as a single shot or as two shots 56 days apart. Blinding of investigators to trial group allocation was maintained during experiments and outcome assessment. TCRbeta repertoire sequencing served as the tool for gauging how specific and how broad the SARS-CoV-2-reactive T cell receptors were following Ad26.COV2.S vaccination.

The full study reports these points: Vaccine and placebo recipients had similar non-spike TCR breadth, a finding consistent with the vaccine containing only spike. The authors noted that the TCR breadth and depth analyses may have underestimated total T cell responses. The study was not powered to compare responses between vaccine doses or regimens. Substantial breadth of spike-specific CD8+ and CD4+ T cell responses was reported after vaccination. Ad26.COV2.S recipients had higher spike-specific TCR breadth than placebo recipients (P = 0.0014).

The treatment or condition label corresponds to: about 20 received Ad26.COV2.S at low or high dose, single or two shots; 5 received placebo; per-sample allocation not given. For vaccine and placebo recipients, repertoires were sequenced using samples collected on day 63 after the first injection. Cohort 1b enrolled 20 to 30 adults aged 18-55 years at a single site in Boston, USA, between 29 July and 7 August 2020. Ad26.COV2.S was a replication-incompetent adenovirus type 26 vector expressing a prefusion-stabilized SARS-CoV-2 spike protein from the original Wuhan strain. The TCR sequence derives from a person aged 18-60 years who received the Ad26.COV2.S COVID-19 vaccine or a placebo. Sequenced material: peripheral blood, taken in a trial of Ad26.COV2.S vaccine versus placebo.

The CDR3 reads as follows: CASSPVDSSHTDTQYF. The DNA is TGTGCCAGCAGCCCTGTCGACAGCTCCCACACAGATACGCAGTATTTT. The chain couples TRBV7-9 to TRBJ2-3; the D segment could be TRBD1, given 5 matching bases. Reading from cysteine to phenylalanine, the CDR3 counts 16 amino acids. The kept DNA is CDR3 alone, 48 bases in frame from the first base. The germline V gene (reference sequence) gives CDR1 as SEHNR and CDR2 as FQNEAQ. Trimming at the junction amounts to 5 bases on V and 2 bases on J, and the germline ends lie 17 bases apart.